Listed here are 21 T cell receptor beta chains from one sample, sequenced in a study of T-cell reconstitution after alpha-beta-depleted transplantation in children. Preparation of the TCRbeta library involved a method that used unique molecular identifiers. TCRdb re-called the PCR reads with MiXCR, one entry per CDR3 protein. The sample carries under 750,000 distinct CDR3 sequences, under 30% recorded once. Here the sequenced sample was PBMCs, mostly from graft donor cells, taken 360 days after TCRalphabeta/CD19-depleted stem cell transplant. The source of these receptors is a boy under three years old who had a stem cell transplant for acute myeloid leukemia, so the T cells may come from the graft donor.

In its sample, this clonotype was seen a few times. The chain recombines TRBV20-1 with TRBJ2-7; D is uncertain. V was trimmed by 3 bases and J by 2 bases, leaving 11 bases between them. This CDR3 has 13 residues. Germline loops: CDR1 DFQATT, CDR2 SNEGSKA (reference sequence). The CDR3 loop is CSASLTDAYEQYV. As DNA, the CDR3 is TGCAGTGCTAGTCTCACAGACGCCTACGAGCAGTACGTC.

This clonotype has at least ten counts. This chain joins TRBV10-3 and TRBJ2-7, with D perhaps TRBD1 (6 bases). CDR3 size: 12 residues. The V gene lost 3 bases and the J gene lost 7 bases, with 10 bases spanning the gap. CDR1 is ENHRY, CDR2 SYGVKD, per germline. The DNA for the CDR3 is TGTGCCATCAGTGAATACACAGGGGAGCAGTACTTC. It codes for CAISEYTGEQYF.

This clonotype has only a few counts. The chain links TRBV5-1 to TRBJ2-7; D might be TRBD1 (6 bases). Trimming left V 6 bases short and J 6 bases short, with 13 bases between. Germline V lookup: CDR1 SGHRS, CDR2 YFSETQ. The CDR3 is 12 amino acids. The CDR3 spells CASINRDTEQYV. In DNA, the CDR3 is TGCGCCAGCATAAACAGGGACACCGAGCAGTACGTC.

This clonotype was counted ten times or more. The genes are TRBV20-1 and TRBJ2-5; D ambiguous. This CDR3 has 12 residues. Germline V gives CDR1 DFQATT, CDR2 SNEGSKA (reference sequence). V shed 2 bases and J shed 5 bases, with 9 bases lying between them. The CDR3 spells CSARLGPETQYF. The CDR3 nucleotides read TGCAGTGCTAGACTCGGGCCCGAGACCCAGTACTTC.

V is TRBV20-1 and J is TRBJ1-5; the D gene is possibly TRBD1 (6 bases). The V and J ends lost 6 bases and 7 bases respectively, with 16 bases between them. CDR3 length: 13 amino acids. The germline CDR1 and CDR2 sequences are DFQATT and SNEGSKA (reference sequence). CDR3 loop: CSAPKQGNQPQHF. CDR3 sequence (DNA): TGCAGTGCCCCAAAACAGGGAAACCAGCCCCAGCATTTT.

This clonotype was seen ten or more times. This rearrangement joins TRBV29-1 to TRBJ1-1; D not resolved. Trimming left V 4 bases short and J 1 base short, with 13 bases between. The CDR3 is made up of 14 amino acids. Germline values: CDR1 SQVTM, CDR2 ANQGSEA. The CDR3 reads CSVGPRTQNTEAFF. CDR3 nucleotides: TGCAGCGTTGGCCCACGGACCCAGAACACTGAAGCTTTCTTT.

This rearrangement joins TRBV28 to TRBJ1-3, with TRBD1 matching over 8 bases. The CDR3 consists of 16 residues. The V and J ends lost 7 bases and 2 bases, in that order; junction bases with no gene match: 10. Germline lookup yields CDR1 MDHEN and CDR2 SYDVKM. The CDR3 DNA is TGTGCCAGCAAAACCCTTGACAGGGGTCCTGGAAACACCATATATTTT. This codes for CASKTLDRGPGNTIYF. Variable domain in full (rest from reference TRBV28 and TRBJ1-3): DVKVTQSSRYLVKRTGEKVFLECVQDMDHENMFWYRQDPGLGLRLIYFSYDVKMKEKGDIPEGYSVSREKKERFSLILESASTNQTSMYLCASKTLDRGPGNTIYFGEGSWLTVV.

The chain carries TRBV7-9 and TRBJ2-1; D is uncertain. CDR3 length: 14 amino acids. Trimming took 5 bases from V and 4 from J, leaving 12 bases between them. Germline V CDR1 and CDR2: SEHNR, FQNEAQ (reference sequence). In nucleotides, the CDR3 is TGTGCCAGCAGCGACGTGGCCCCGTACAATGAGCAGTTCTTC. It is translated as CASSDVAPYNEQFF.

The sample holds many counts of this clonotype. The chain uses TRBV20-1 and TRBJ2-1; 10 nucleotides align to TRBD1. CDR1 is DFQATT, CDR2 SNEGSKA, per germline (reference sequence). The CDR3 runs 16 residues. The V segment lost 0 bases and the J segment 3 bases; nucleotides outside the gene matches: 5. The DNA of the CDR3 is TGCAGTGCTAGAGATATTGGGGACAGGGGCTACAATGAGCAGTTCTTC. Its protein product is CSARDIGDRGYNEQFF.

This clonotype was seen only a few times. CDR3 DNA: TGTGCCATCAGCCAAGGGACAGGAAGCGAGCAGTACTTC. Translated: CAISQGTGSEQYF. The chain combines TRBV10-3 with TRBJ2-7; 8 bases fit TRBD1. V trimming: 6 bases; J trimming: 6 bases; junction bases outside the gene matches: 7. The length of the CDR3 is 13 residues. CDR1 and CDR2 (germline): ENHRY, SYGVKD.

This clonotype showed up just a few times. CDR3 DNA: TGTGCCAGCAGCCAAGTACAGGGGGCCTACGAGCAGTACTTC. Translating it yields CASSQVQGAYEQYF. The genes are TRBV3-1 and TRBJ2-7, with TRBD1 matching 8 bases. CDR3 size: 14 residues. Germline loops: CDR1 LGHDT, CDR2 YNNKEL (reference sequence). With V trimmed by 1 base and J by 2 bases, 1 base remained unmatched.

The chain joins TRBV29-1 to TRBJ1-1; D uncertain. The CDR3 spans 14 residues. Germline V gene data show CDR1 as SQVTM and CDR2 as ANQGSEA. Trimming stripped 4 bases from V and 7 bases from J, with 19 bases between. CDR3 nucleotide sequence: TGCAGCGTTGGGCCCCACCTCCGACGCGGTGAAGCTTTCTTT. Translating it yields CSVGPHLRRGEAFF.

V gene TRBV21-1 combines with J gene TRBJ2-7; TRBD1 is the table's D call, not checked against the DNA. TRBV21-1 is a pseudogene locus. The CDR3 contains 15 residues. The CDR3 protein is CASSPRTGTGYEQYF. The CDR3 DNA is TGTGCCAGCAGCCCCCGGACAGGGACGGGCTACGAGCAGTACTTC.

In its sample, this clonotype was seen a few times. The rearrangement links TRBV4-3 to TRBJ2-7; D uncertain. Between the trimmed V and J ends, which lost 0 bases and 2 bases, there was a span of 11 bases. CDR1 and CDR2 (germline): LGHNA, YSLEER. The CDR3 totals 15 residues. The chain's CDR3 is CASSQELSLAYEQYF. CDR3 DNA sequence: TGCGCCAGCAGCCAAGAGTTGAGTCTAGCCTACGAGCAGTACTTC.

The V call is TRBV20-1, the J call TRBJ2-5; D is unresolved. This CDR3 comprises 12 residues. Germline loops: CDR1 DFQATT, CDR2 SNEGSKA (reference sequence). The ends were cut back, 5 bases at V and 5 bases at J, with 12 bases in the middle. The DNA of the CDR3 is TGCAGTGCTCAAGAATTTCGTGAGACCCAGTACTTC. This codes for CSAQEFRETQYF.

This clonotype was detected once. This chain links TRBV4-2 with TRBJ2-5; D is undetermined. V lost 4 bases and J lost 5, with 11 bases in between. Germline CDR1 reads LGHNA; CDR2 reads YNFKEQ. The CDR3 is 13 amino acids. CDR3 sequence (DNA): TGTGCCAGCAGCCTCGACGGTCCGGAGACCCAGTACTTC. Its protein is CASSLDGPETQYF.

This clonotype was detected only a few times. V is TRBV2 and J is TRBJ2-1; 10 nucleotides align to TRBD2. The CDR3 extends over 16 amino acids. After removal of 7 bases from V and 4 bases from J, the junction contained 10 bases not matched to a gene. The germline V gene encodes CDR1 SNHLY and CDR2 FYNNEI. This chain's CDR3 is CASKLSLAGVYNEQFF. For the CDR3, the DNA is TGTGCCAGCAAACTCTCCCTAGCGGGGGTATACAATGAGCAGTTCTTC. Filled out from reference TRBV2 and TRBJ2-1, the complete variable domain reads EPEVTQTPSHQVTQMGQEVILRCVPISNHLYFYWYRQILGQKVEFLVSFYNNEISEKSEIFDDQFSVERPDGSNFTLKIRSTKLEDSAMYFCASKLSLAGVYNEQFFGPGTRLTVL.

Of note for this clonotype: Being one base from a much bigger clone, this may be a read error. This chain connects TRBV12-3 or TRBV12-4 to TRBJ1-1, with D tentatively TRBD1 (5 bases). V was clipped by 9 bases and J by 1 base, with 12 bases between them. The CDR3 runs 13 residues. DNA for the CDR3: TGTGCCAGGAGTCCAAGGGGGAACACTGAAGCTTTCTTT. Translating it yields CARSPRGNTEAFF.

The sample holds a few counts of this clonotype. J is TRBJ2-1 and V is TRBV7-6; TRBD2 aligns across 10 bases. This CDR3 comprises 16 residues. Germline V gene sequence: CDR1 SGHVS, CDR2 FNYEAQ. The V and J ends lost 5 bases and 3 bases, in that order; junction bases with no gene match: 7. The CDR3 loop reads CASSHSGLADYNEQFF. CDR3 DNA sequence: TGTGCCAGCAGCCATAGTGGACTAGCGGACTACAATGAGCAGTTCTTC.

This clonotype was detected only a few times. V gene TRBV7-2 combines with J gene TRBJ2-1; 14 bases line up with TRBD2. V shed 5 bases and J 5 bases; nucleotides not matched to a gene: 5. This CDR3 comprises 16 residues. Germline V CDR1 and CDR2: SGHTA, FQGNSA. This CDR3 is CASSAETSGGDNEQFF. As DNA, the CDR3 is TGTGCCAGCAGCGCAGAGACTAGCGGGGGGGACAATGAGCAGTTCTTC.

V and J are TRBV10-3 and TRBJ2-1; D perhaps matches TRBD2 (6 bases). The germline V and J ends were trimmed by 2 bases and 5 bases, with 13 bases remaining between them. The CDR3 runs 15 residues. Germline V CDR1 and CDR2: ENHRY, SYGVKD. CDR3 loop: CAISERRGSHNEQFF. The CDR3 nucleotides read TGTGCCATCAGTGAGAGGAGGGGATCCCACAATGAGCAGTTCTTC.